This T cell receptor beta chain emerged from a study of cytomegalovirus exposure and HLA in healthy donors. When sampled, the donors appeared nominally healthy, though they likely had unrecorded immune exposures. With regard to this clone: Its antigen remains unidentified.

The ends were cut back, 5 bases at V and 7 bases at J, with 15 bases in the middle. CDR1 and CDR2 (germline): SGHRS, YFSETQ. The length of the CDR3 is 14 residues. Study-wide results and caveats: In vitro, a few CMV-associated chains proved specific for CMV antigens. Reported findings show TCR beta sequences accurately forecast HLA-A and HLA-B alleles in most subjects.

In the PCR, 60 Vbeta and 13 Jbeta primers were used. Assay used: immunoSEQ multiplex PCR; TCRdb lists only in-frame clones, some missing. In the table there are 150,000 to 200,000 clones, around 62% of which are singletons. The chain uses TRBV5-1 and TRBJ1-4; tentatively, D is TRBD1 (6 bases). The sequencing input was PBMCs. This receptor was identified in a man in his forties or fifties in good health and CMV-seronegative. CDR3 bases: TGCGCCAGCAGGTCAGGGGCGACGGGTGAAAAACTGTTTTTT. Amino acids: CASRSGATGEKLFF.